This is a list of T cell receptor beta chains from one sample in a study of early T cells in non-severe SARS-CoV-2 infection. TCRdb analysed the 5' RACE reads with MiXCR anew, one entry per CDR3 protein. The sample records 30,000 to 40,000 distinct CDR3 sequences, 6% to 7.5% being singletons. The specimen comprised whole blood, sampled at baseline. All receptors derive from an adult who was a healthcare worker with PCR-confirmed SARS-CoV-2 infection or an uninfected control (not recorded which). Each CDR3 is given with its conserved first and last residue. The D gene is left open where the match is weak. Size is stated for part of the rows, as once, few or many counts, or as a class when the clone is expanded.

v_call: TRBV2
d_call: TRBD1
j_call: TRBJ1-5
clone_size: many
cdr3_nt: TGTGCCAGCGGGACAGTTAGCAATCAGCCCCAGCATTTT
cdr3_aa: CASGTVSNQPQHF

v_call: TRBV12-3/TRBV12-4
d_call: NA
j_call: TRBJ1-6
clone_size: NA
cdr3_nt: TGTGCCAGCAGCACAGGAGGTATAGGATCACCCCTCCACTTT
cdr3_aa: CASSTGGIGSPLHF

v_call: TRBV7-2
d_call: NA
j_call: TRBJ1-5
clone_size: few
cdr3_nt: TGTGCCAGCAGCTTATTGGCAGGGATTCTAAGACAGCCCCAGCATTTT
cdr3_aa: CASSLLAGILRQPQHF

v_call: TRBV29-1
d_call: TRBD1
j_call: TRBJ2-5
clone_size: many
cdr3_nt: TGCAGCGTTGAAGGCGGGCAGACAGGGGGCCTGAAGACCCAGTACTTC
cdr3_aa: CSVEGGQTGGLKTQYF

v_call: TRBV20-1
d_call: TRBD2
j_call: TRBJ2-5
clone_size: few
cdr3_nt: TGCAGCGCGGGGAGGGGAGGTGACCAGACCCAGTACTTC
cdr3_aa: CSAGRGGDQTQYF

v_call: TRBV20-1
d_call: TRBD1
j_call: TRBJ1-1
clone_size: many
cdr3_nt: TGCAGTGCTGCCCGGGACAGGGGAACCACTGAAGCTTTCTTT
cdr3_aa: CSAARDRGTTEAFF

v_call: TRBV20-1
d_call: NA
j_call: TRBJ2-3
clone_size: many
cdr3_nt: TGCAGTGCTAGAGTTGACTCCGCTAGCACAGATACGCAGTATTTT
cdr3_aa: CSARVDSASTDTQYF

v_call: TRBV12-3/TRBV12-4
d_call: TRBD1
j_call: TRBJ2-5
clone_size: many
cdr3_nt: TGTGCCAGCAGCCCTGACAGGGGGAAAGAAGAGACCCAGTACTTC
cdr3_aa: CASSPDRGKEETQYF

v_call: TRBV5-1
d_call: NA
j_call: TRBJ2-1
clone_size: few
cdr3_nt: TGCGCCAGCAGCTTGGCCTACAATGAGCAGTTCTTC
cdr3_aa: CASSLAYNEQFF

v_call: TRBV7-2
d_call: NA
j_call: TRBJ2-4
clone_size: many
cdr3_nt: TGTGCCAGCAGCATAAGTCGAGAGAACATTCAGTACTTC
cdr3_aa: CASSISRENIQYF

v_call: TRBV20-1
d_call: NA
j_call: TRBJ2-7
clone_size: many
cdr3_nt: TGCAGTGCTAGAAGGTTAGGGGCGGGCCTCTCCTACGAGCAGTACTTC
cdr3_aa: CSARRLGAGLSYEQYF

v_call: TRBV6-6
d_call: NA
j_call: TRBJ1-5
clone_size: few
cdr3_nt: TGTGCCAGCAGCGACCGTTCGGGGCATCAGCCCCAGCATTTT
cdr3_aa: CASSDRSGHQPQHF

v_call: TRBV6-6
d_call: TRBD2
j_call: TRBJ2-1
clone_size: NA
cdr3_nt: TGTGCCAGCAGTTACTCATCTAGCGGCGAGCAGTTCTTC
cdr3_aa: CASSYSSSGEQFF

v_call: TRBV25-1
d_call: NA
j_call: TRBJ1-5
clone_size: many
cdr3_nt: TGTGCCAGCAGTTTACGGGGGAAAGATCAGCCCCAGCATTTT
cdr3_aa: CASSLRGKDQPQHF

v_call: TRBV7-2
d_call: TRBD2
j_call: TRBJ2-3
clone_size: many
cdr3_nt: TGTGCCAGCAGCTTCCCCTTAGCGGGATTGGGGGGAGATACGCAGTATTTT
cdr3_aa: CASSFPLAGLGGDTQYF

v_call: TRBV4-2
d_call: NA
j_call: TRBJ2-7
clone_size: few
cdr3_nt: TGTGCCAGCAGCCAGACGGAGGGCTCCGAGCAGTACTTC
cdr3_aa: CASSQTEGSEQYF

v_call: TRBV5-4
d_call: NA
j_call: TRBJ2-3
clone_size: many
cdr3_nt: TGTGCCAGCAGCTCCACGATGGATACGCAGTATTTT
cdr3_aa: CASSSTMDTQYF

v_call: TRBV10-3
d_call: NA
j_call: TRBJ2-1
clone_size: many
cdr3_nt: TGTGCCATCAGTGAGGTTCTCGAATCCTACAATGAGCAGTTCTTC
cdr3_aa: CAISEVLESYNEQFF

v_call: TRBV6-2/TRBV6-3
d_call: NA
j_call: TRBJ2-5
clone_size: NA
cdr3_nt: TGTGCCAACAGCCCGGCGGAGGAGACCCAGTACTTC
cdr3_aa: CANSPAEETQYF

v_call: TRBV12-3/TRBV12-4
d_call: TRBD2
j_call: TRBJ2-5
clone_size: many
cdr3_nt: TGTGCCAGCAAACCGGGACTAGCGGATCAAGAGACCCAGTACTTC
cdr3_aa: CASKPGLADQETQYF

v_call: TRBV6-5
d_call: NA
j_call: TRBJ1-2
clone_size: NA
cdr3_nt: TGTGCCAGCAGTTACGTGGGGGGAGCTAACTATGGCTACACCTTC
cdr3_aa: CASSYVGGANYGYTF

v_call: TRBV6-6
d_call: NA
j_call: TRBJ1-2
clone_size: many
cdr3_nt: TGTGCCAGCTTCTCCTATGGCTACACCTTC
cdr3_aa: CASFSYGYTF

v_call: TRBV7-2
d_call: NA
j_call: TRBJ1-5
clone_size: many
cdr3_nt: TGTGCCAGCAGCTTAAAAAGAGGACAGCCCCAGCATTTT
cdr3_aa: CASSLKRGQPQHF

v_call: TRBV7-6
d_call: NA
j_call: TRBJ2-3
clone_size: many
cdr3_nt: TGTGCCAGCAGCTTAGCCGGGGCGGGAACTGGAAATACGCAGTATTTT
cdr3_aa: CASSLAGAGTGNTQYF

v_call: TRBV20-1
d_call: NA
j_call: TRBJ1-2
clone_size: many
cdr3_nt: TGCAGTGCTAGAGACCGCAAGGGGTTTGGGTATGGCTACACCTTC
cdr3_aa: CSARDRKGFGYGYTF

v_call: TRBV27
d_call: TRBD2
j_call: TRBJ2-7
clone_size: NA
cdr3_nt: TGTGCCAGCAGTTTGGTTGCGGGAGGGCCCCCTTACGAGCAGTACTTC
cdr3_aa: CASSLVAGGPPYEQYF

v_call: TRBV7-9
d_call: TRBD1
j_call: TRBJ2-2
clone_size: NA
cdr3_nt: TGTGCCAGCAGCCCCGGGACAGGTTCCACCGGGGAGCTGTTTTTT
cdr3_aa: CASSPGTGSTGELFF

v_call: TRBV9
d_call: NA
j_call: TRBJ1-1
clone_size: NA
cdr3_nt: TGTGCCAGCAGCATAGAGTCTGGACCCTACATGAACACTGAAGCTTTCTTT
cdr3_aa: CASSIESGPYMNTEAFF

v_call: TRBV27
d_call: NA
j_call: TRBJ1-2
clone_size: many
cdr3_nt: TGTGCCAGCAGTTTAGATGGAAACTATGGCTACACCTTC
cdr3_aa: CASSLDGNYGYTF

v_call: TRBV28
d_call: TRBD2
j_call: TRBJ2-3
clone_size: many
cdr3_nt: TGTGCCAGCAGTTCGGCACTAGCGGGAGGGCGACAAGATACGCAGTATTTT
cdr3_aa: CASSSALAGGRQDTQYF

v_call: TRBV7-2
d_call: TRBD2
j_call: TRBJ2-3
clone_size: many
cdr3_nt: TGTGCCAGCAGCGCGGCCGGGACTACACACACAGATACGCAGTATTTT
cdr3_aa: CASSAAGTTHTDTQYF

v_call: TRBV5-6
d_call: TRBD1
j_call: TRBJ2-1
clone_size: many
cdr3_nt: TGTGCCAGCAGCTTGGACAGGGGAAACAATGAGCAGTTCTTC
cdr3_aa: CASSLDRGNNEQFF

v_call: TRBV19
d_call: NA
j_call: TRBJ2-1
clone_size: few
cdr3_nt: TGTGCCAGTAGTATAAGGTCGGCCAATGAGCAGTTCTTC
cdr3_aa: CASSIRSANEQFF

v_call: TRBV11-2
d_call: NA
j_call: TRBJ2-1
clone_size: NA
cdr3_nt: TGTGCCAGCAGCTCACAATCCGGGGTTGAGCAGTTCTTC
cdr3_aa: CASSSQSGVEQFF

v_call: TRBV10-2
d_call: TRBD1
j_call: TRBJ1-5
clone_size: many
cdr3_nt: TGCGCCAGCAGTGAGTTCGGACAGGGCAATCAGCCCCAGCATTTT
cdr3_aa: CASSEFGQGNQPQHF

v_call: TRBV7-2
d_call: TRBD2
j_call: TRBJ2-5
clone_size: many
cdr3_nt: TGTGCCAGCAGCTCTAGCGGGGCGCAAGAGACCCAGTACTTC
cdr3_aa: CASSSSGAQETQYF

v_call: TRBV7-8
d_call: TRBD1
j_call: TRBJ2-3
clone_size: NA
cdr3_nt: TGTGCCAGCAGATCCGGGACAGGGTTCACAGATACGCAGTATTTT
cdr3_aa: CASRSGTGFTDTQYF

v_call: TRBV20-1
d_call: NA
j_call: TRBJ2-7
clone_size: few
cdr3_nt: TGCAGTGCTAGCGTCAGGGGCTACGAGCAGTACTTC
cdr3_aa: CSASVRGYEQYF

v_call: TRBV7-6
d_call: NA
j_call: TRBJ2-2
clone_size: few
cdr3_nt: TGTGCCAGCAGCTTAATGGGCACCGGGGAGCTGTTTTTT
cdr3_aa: CASSLMGTGELFF

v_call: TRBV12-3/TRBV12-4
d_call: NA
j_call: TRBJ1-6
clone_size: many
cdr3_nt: TGTGCCAGCAGTTTGAAGGGCAATTCACCCCTCCACTTT
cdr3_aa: CASSLKGNSPLHF

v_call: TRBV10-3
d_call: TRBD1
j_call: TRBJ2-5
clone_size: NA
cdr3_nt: TGTGCCATCAGAGGGGACAGGGCAAGGACCCAGTACTTC
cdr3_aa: CAIRGDRARTQYF

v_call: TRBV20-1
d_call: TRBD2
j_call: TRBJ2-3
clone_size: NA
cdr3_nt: TGCAGTGCTAGGGGGGGACTAGCGGGAGTATCGGCACTTGCAGATACGCAGTATTTT
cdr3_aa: CSARGGLAGVSALADTQYF

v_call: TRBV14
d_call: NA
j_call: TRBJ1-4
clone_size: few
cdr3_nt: TGTGCCAGCAGCCAAGATCGTGCCGTGGGGGGACACAAACTTGAAAAACTGTTTTTT
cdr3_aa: CASSQDRAVGGHKLEKLFF

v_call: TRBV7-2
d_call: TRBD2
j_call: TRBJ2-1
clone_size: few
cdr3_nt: TGTGCCAGCGATAGCGGGAGGGCCGATCTTGAGCAGTTCTTC
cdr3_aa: CASDSGRADLEQFF

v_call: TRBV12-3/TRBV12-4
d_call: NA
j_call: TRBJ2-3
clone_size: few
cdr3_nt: TGTGCCAGCAGTGCCGGACTATCCACAGATACGCAGTATTTT
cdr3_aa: CASSAGLSTDTQYF

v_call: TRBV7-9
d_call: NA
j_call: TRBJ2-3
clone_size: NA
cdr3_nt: TGTGCCAGCAGTTCGACGACAAGGCAAGATACGCAGTATTTT
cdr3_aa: CASSSTTRQDTQYF

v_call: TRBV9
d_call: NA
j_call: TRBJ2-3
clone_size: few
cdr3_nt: TGTGCCAGCAGCGTGAGCACAGATACGCAGTATTTT
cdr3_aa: CASSVSTDTQYF

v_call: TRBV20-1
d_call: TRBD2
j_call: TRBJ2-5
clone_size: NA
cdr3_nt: TGCAGTGCTAGGTCCGGGGGGGAGACCCAGTACTTC
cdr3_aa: CSARSGGETQYF